The sequence of this T cell receptor (beta chain) was determined in a study of identical twins. Template switching supplied a universal primer site; unique molecular identifiers were carried on the cDNA. TCRdb analysed the 5' RACE reads with MiXCR anew, one entry per CDR3 protein. This table holds 200,000 to 300,000 distinct CDR3 sequences, roughly 12% found once. Whole-study findings and limits: Insertions ran lower in abundant cord blood beta clonotypes, though not in memory repertoires. Within beta out-of-frame sequences, the excess sharing observed between twins was weaker.

The CDR3 length is 14 residues. Per germline, CDR1 SGHAT and CDR2 FQNNGV. V lost 5 bases to trimming and J lost 1 base; unmatched junction nucleotides: 5. As for this clonotype: The antigen is unknown.

The sample was also reused in another study, on yellow fever vaccine responses in identical twins. That work contributes: Reportedly, twins showed a vaccine T cell response that looked partly convergent and partly personalized.

The chain combines TRBV11-2 with TRBJ2-7, with 7 bases that match TRBD1. This TCR derives from a woman in her late teens or twenties in good health. The sequencing input was memory (CD45RO+) T cells sorted from blood. This CDR3 is CASSRGQFSYEQYF. For the CDR3, the DNA is TGTGCCAGCAGCAGGGGACAGTTTTCCTACGAGCAGTACTTC.